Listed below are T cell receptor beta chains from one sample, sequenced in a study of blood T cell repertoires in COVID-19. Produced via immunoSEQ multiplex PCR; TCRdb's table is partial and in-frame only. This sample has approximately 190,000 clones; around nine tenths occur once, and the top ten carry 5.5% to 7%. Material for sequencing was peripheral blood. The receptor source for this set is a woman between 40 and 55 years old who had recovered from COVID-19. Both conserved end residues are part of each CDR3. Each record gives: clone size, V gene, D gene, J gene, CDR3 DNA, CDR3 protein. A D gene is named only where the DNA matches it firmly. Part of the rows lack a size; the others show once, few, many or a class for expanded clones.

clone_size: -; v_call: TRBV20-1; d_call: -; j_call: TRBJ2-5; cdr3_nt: TGCAGTGCTAGTTCCCAAGTAGCGTTCAGGGGAGAGACCCAGTACTTC; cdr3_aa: CSASSQVAFRGETQYF
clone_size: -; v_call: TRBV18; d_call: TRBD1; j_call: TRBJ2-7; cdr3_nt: TGTGCCAGCTCCCCAGGGGACAGCTCAATAGCCTACGAGCAGTACTTC; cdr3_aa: CASSPGDSSIAYEQYF
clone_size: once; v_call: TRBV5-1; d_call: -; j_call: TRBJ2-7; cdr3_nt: TGCGCCAGCAGTTCCGGGATAAACTACGAGCAGTACTTC; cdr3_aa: CASSSGINYEQYF
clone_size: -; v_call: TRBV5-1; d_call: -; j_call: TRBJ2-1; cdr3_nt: TGCGCCAGCAGCTTGCAGGGCAGACCCAATGAGCAGTTCTTC; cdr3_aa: CASSLQGRPNEQFF
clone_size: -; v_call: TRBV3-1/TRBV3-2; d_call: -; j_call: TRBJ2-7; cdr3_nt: TGTGCCAGCAGCCAAGAAGGGGTCACAGGATCCTACGAGCAGTACTTC; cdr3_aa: CASSQEGVTGSYEQYF
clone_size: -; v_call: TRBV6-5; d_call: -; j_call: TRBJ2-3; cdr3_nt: TGTGCCAGCAGTCGCGGTGGGAGCACAGATACGCAGTATTTT; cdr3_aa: CASSRGGSTDTQYF
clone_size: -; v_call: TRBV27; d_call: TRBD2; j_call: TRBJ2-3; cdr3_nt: TGTGCCAGCAGCCCAAACCCCCTAGCGGTCACAGATACGCAGTATTTT; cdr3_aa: CASSPNPLAVTDTQYF
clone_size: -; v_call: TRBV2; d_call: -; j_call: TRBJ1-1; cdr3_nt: TGTGCCAGCAATAAGGGGGACACTGAAGCTTTCTTT; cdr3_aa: CASNKGDTEAFF
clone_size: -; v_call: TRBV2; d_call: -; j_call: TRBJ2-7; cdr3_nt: TGTGCCAGCAGTGATGGGCCTCCGGCTGGCGAGCAGTACTTC; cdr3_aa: CASSDGPPAGEQYF
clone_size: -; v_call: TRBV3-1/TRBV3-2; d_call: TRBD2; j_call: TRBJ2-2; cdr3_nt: TGTGCCAGCAGCCAAGTTAGCGGGAGGTCGCGGGCCGGGGAGCTGTTTTTT; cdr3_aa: CASSQVSGRSRAGELFF
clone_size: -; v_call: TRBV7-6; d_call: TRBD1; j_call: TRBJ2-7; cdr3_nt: TGTGCCAGCAGCCCAGGGACAGTCTCTAGCTCCTACGAGCAGTACTTC; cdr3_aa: CASSPGTVSSSYEQYF
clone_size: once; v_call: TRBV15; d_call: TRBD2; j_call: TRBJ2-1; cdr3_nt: TGTGCCACCAGCATTGGGGGGACTAACCCCTTCAATGAGCAGTTCTTC; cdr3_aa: CATSIGGTNPFNEQFF
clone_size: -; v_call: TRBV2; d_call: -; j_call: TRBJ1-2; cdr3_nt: TGTGCCAGCAGTGAACAGACAGTTGTTAACTATGGCTACACCTTC; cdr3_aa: CASSEQTVVNYGYTF
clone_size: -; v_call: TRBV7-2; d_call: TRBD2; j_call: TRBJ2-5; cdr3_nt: TGTGCCAGCAGCCCCGGTCGACTAGCGGGAGGGAGGATGGAGACCCAGTACTTC; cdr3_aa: CASSPGRLAGGRMETQYF
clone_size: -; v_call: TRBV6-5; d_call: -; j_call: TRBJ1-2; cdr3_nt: TGTGCCAGCAGTTACTCGAGAGCTAACTATGGCTACACCTTC; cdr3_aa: CASSYSRANYGYTF
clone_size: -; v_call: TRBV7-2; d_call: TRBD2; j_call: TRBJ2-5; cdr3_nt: TGTGCCAGCAGCTCCCTAGCGGGAGTGGAGACCCAGTACTTC; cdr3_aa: CASSSLAGVETQYF
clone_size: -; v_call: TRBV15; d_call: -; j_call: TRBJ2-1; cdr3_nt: TGTGCCACCAGCAGAGATCGAGGGCAGGGTTCCGGGGGTGAGCAGTTCTTC; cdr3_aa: CATSRDRGQGSGGEQFF
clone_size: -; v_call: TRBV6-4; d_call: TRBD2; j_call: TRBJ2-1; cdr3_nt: TGTGCCAGCAGCCCGCGGGGTGAGGCGGGAGTGTATGAGCAGTTCTTC; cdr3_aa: CASSPRGEAGVYEQFF
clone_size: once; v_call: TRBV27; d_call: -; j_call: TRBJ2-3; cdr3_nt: TGTGCCAGCAGTTTATACAGAAACACAGATACGCAGTATTTT; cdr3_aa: CASSLYRNTDTQYF
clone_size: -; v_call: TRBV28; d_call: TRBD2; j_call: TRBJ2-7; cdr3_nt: TGTGCCAGCACCCCGGGCGGGAGGGTGTACGAGCAGTACTTC; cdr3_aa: CASTPGGRVYEQYF
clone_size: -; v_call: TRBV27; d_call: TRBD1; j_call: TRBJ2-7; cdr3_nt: TGTGCCAGCAGTTCCCTCGGGACAGGGAAATCCTACGAGCAGTACTTC; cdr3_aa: CASSSLGTGKSYEQYF
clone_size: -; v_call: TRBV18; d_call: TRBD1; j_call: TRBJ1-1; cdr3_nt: TGTGCCAGCTCACCACAAACGACAGGGATGAACACTGAAGCTTTCTTT; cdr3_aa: CASSPQTTGMNTEAFF
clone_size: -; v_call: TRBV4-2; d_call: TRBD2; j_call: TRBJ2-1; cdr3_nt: TGTGCCAGCAGCCCGATGACTAGCAGCTACAATGAGCAGTTCTTC; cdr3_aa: CASSPMTSSYNEQFF
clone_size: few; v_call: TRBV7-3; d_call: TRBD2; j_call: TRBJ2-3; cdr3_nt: TGTGCCAGCAGCTTAAAGTCGGCGGGAGCGCGCACAGATACGCAGTATTTT; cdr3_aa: CASSLKSAGARTDTQYF
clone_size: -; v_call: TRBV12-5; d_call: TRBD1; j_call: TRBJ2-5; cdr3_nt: TGTGCTAGTGGTTTGACAGGGGCGCTCCAAGAGACCCAGTACTTC; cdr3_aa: CASGLTGALQETQYF
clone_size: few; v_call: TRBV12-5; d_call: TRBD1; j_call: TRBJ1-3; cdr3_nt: TGTGCTAGTGGGGACAGGGGCTCTGGAAACACCATATATTTT; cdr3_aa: CASGDRGSGNTIYF